This is a list of T cell receptor beta chains from one sample in a study of cytomegalovirus exposure and HLA in healthy donors. The method was immunoSEQ multiplex PCR; TCRdb's version includes in-frame clones alone and lacks a portion of them. The sample includes roughly 160,000 clones, 75% to 90% of them seen just once. The sample consisted of PBMCs. These receptors were obtained from a boy younger than 10 in good health and CMV-seronegative. The conserved cysteine and the conserved F or W are not part of the CDR3 here. Fields, in order: D gene, V gene, J gene, CDR3 protein. D genes are given only for firm matches.

D gene: -
V gene: TRBV27
J gene: TRBJ2-7
CDR3 protein: ASSPGAGEQY

D gene: -
V gene: TRBV19
J gene: TRBJ2-4
CDR3 protein: ASSTPGGGLAKNIQY

D gene: -
V gene: TRBV11-2
J gene: TRBJ2-3
CDR3 protein: ASLRGSDTQY

D gene: TRBD1
V gene: TRBV5-6
J gene: TRBJ1-1
CDR3 protein: ASSRRGTGPSAF

D gene: TRBD2
V gene: TRBV2
J gene: TRBJ2-5
CDR3 protein: ASSGAGGGREQY

D gene: TRBD2
V gene: TRBV14
J gene: TRBJ2-1
CDR3 protein: ASSLGTSGNEQF

D gene: TRBD1
V gene: TRBV13
J gene: TRBJ2-7
CDR3 protein: ASSSRDRRNEQY

D gene: -
V gene: TRBV9
J gene: TRBJ2-7
CDR3 protein: ASSLPQGGEQY

D gene: -
V gene: TRBV6-1
J gene: TRBJ1-4
CDR3 protein: ATFRALNEKLF

D gene: -
V gene: TRBV7-9
J gene: TRBJ2-3
CDR3 protein: ASSMGDTQY

D gene: -
V gene: TRBV2
J gene: TRBJ1-3
CDR3 protein: ASSFSVIAVGNTIY

D gene: -
V gene: TRBV30
J gene: TRBJ1-2
CDR3 protein: AWRGQGYGYT